The source of this T cell receptor (beta chain) is a study of T cell responses to AZD1222 COVID-19 vaccine (dated by TCRdb to the early 2020s). With respect to the entire study: A total of under 250 trial participants underwent TCR sequencing, of whom approximately 200 had received two doses of AZD1222 and some 26 had received two doses of the MenACWY control vaccine. Trial participants were enrolled by age into 18-55, 56-69 and 70-plus year subgroups, with roughly 160, 29 and 62 TCR-sequenced participants respectively. Broad study findings and their caveats: Epitopes outside the regions mutated in the B.1.351 and B.1.1.7 variants were reportedly recognized by nearly half of the unique spike-specific TCRs. The 56-69-year group was small, and its depth increase did not reach significance, likely because of low power. A significant rise in spike-specific TCR breadth and depth was observed after two AZD1222 doses relative to day 0 and relative to MenACWY recipients. Most participants were white British and females outnumbered males, and the authors suggested that clonal diversity may have been underestimated. Only five to seven AZD1222 recipients were SARS-CoV-2 seropositive at baseline, limiting conclusions about previously exposed vaccinees. The vaccine-associated CD4 TCRs covered the entire spike protein, and the dominant responses fell in regions 160-218 and 743-854. Because no samples from the day 14 peak response were available, repertoires could be characterized only after the peak T cell response.

This specimen's time point label, per the study, means: about 28 days (+/-7) after the second vaccine dose. Because spike-specific TCR depth and breadth did not differ between the two schedules, AZD1222 recipients who got a second dose at roughly 4 weeks were pooled with those who got a second dose at roughly 12 weeks. Vaccinee samples came from UK trials COV001 and COV002, including a single-blind randomized controlled phase 2/3 trial of AZD1222 (ChAdOx1 nCoV-19) in healthy adults. Trial participant PBMC samples were collected at day 0 and day 28 after the second dose for TCRbeta chain sequencing. On this clone itself: The antigen this receptor binds is unknown. Base-call qualities are not available, and no considerably larger clone is one nucleotide away.

The CDR3 regions of human TCRbeta chains were analyzed by immunosequencing. In the original analysis: TCRs in the repertoires were matched against a reference library of SARS-CoV-2-specific TCRs that had been generated with the MIRA antigen-specificity platform. Breadth was defined as the fraction of unique TCRs that were SARS-CoV-2-associated. Depth was defined as the fraction of total T cells that were SARS-CoV-2-associated. Using the MIRA data, each spike-specific TCR was assigned both to the spike region to which the TCR was reactive and to a CD4 or CD8 class. Log10-transformed breadth and depth values were compared by one-way ANOVA with Sidak's multiple comparisons tests. TCRdb stores this immuneACCESS table with in-frame sequences only. Part of the clones is absent; in the studies checked, under half of the shortfall reflects unresolved V genes, and no reason is known for the rest. D and trimming were read from the DNA, whereas the V and J calls and clone size are those reported in that table. The sample has 80,000 to 100,000 clones on record, 70% to 90% of them singletons. The top ten constitute about 12% of the sample.

The germline V gene encodes CDR1 ENHRY and CDR2 SYGVKD. The CDR3 runs 16 residues from the cysteine to the phenylalanine. Just CDR3 DNA is preserved here, 48 bases in frame from base 1. The junction carries 8 bases between V and J, which are trimmed by 2 bases and 0 bases respectively. This specimen was peripheral blood, taken 28 days after the second AZD1222 dose. The chain joins TRBV10-3 to TRBJ1-6; matching of 5 bases hints at TRBD1 as the D gene. This sequence was found in an adult who received the AZD1222 COVID-19 vaccine. The CDR3 in this case is CAISERGSSYNSPLHF. The DNA sequence is as follows: TGTGCCATCAGTGAGCGGGGGAGCTCCTATAATTCACCCCTCCACTTT.